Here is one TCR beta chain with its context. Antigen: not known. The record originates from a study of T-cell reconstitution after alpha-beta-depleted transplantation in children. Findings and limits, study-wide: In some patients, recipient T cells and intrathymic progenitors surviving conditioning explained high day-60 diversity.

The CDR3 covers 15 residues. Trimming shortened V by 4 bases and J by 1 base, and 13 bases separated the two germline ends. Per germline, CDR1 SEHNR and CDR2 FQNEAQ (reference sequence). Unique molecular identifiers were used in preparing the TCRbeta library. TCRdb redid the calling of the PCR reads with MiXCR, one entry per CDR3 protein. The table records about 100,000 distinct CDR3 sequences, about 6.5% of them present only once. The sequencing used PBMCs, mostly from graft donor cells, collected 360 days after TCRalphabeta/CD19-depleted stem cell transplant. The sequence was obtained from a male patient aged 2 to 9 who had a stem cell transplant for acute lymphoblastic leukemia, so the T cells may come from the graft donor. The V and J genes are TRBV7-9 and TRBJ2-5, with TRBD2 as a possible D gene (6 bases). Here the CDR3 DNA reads TGTGCCAGCAGCTCCCATGGGGAGGTCCAAGAGACCCAGTACTTC. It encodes CASSSHGEVQETQYF.